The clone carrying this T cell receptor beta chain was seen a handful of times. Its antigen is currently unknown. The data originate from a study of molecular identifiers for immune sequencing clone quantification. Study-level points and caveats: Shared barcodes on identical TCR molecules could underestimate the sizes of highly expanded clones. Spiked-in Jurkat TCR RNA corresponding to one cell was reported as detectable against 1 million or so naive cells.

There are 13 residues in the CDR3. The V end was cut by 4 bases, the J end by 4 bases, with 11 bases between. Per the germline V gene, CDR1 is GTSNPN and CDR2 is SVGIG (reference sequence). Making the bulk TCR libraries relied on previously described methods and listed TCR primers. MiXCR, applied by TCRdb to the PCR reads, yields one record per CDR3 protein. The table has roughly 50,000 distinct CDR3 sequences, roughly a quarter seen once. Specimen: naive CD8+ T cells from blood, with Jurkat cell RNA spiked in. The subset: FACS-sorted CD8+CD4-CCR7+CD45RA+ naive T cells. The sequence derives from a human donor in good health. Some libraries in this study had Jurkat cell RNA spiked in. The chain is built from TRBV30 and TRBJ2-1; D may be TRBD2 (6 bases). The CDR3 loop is CAWTWGRYNEQFF. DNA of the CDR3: TGTGCCTGGACCTGGGGGAGGTACAATGAGCAGTTCTTC. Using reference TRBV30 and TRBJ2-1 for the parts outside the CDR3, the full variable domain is SQTIHQWPATLVQPVGSPLSLECTVEGTSNPNLYWYRQAAGRGLQLLFYSVGIGQISSEVPQNLSASRPQDRQFILSSKKLLLSDSGFYLCAWTWGRYNEQFFGPGTRLTVL.